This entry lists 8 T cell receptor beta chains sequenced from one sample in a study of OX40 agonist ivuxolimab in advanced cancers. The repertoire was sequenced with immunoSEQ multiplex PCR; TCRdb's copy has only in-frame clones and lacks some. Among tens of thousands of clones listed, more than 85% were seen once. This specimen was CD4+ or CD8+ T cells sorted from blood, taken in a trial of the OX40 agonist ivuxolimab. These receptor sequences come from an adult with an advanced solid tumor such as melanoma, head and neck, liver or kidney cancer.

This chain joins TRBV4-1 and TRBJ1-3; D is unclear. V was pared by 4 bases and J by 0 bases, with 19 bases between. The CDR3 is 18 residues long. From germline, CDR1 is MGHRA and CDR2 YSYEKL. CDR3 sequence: CASSPLPGAVFSGNTIYF. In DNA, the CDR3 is TGCGCCAGCAGCCCTTTACCGGGAGCCGTGTTCTCTGGAAACACCATATATTTT.

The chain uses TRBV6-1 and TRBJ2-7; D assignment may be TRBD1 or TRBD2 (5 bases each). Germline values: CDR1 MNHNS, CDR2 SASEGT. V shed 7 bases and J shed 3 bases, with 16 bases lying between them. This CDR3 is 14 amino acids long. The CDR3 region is CASNPGPGVYEQYF. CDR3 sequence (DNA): TGTGCCAGCAATCCGGGACCAGGAGTCTACGAGCAGTACTTC.

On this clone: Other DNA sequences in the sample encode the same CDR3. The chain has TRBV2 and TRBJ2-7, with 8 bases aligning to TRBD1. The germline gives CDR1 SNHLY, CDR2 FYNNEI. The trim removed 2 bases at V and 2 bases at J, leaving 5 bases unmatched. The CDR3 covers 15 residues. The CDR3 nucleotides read TGTGCCAGCAGTGAAACAGGACAGGGACCCTACGAGCAGTACTTC. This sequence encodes CASSETGQGPYEQYF.

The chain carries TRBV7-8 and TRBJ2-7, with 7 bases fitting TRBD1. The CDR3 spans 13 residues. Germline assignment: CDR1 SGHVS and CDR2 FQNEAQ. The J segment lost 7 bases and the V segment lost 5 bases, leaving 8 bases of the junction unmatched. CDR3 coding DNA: TGTGCCAGCAGCCGAAGACAGGGTTTGGAGCAGTACTTC. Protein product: CASSRRQGLEQYF.

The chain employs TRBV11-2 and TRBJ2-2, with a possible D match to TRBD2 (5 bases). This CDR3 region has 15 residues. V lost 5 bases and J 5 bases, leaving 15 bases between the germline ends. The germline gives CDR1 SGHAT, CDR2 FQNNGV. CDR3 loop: CASSAYSPGTGELFF. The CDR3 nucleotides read TGTGCCAGCAGCGCGTACTCCCCGGGGACCGGGGAGCTGTTTTTT.

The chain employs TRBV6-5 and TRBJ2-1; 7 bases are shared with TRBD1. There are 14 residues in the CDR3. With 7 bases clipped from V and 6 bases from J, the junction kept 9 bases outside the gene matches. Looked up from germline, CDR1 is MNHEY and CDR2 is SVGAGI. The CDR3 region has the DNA TGTGCCAGCAAACGGTCAGGGGGTGGCAATGAGCAGTTCTTC. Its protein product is CASKRSGGGNEQFF.

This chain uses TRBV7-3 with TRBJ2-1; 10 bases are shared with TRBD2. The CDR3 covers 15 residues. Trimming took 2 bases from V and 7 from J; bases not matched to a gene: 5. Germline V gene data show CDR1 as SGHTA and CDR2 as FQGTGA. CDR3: CASSLYTSGTNEQFF. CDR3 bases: TGTGCCAGCAGCTTATACACTAGCGGGACTAATGAGCAGTTCTTC.

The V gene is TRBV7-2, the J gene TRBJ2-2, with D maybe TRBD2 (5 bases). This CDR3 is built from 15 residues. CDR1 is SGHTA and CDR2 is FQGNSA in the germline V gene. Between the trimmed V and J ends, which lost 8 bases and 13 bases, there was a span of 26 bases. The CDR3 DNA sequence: TGTGCCAGCCTTTCCCTAGCCGCCACCGGGGTCGGGCTGTTTTTT. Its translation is CASLSLAATGVGLFF.